This TCR beta chain was recorded in a study of CD8 T cells in Susac syndrome. Points on this clonotype: The antigen remains undetermined.

Study-wide findings and caveats: An acknowledgment was made by the study that its TCR sequencing and HLA analysis involved relatively few individuals.

V lost 7 bases and J 9 bases, leaving 16 bases between the germline ends. This CDR3 is 13 amino acids long. CD8+ and CD4+ T cells from blood underwent TCR beta sequencing, which was carried out in a high-throughput format. Bulk CD8+ and CD4+ cells came from magnetic negative isolation; CD8+ TEMRA by FACS. The RNA, about 0.45 to 1 ug, was put through reverse transcription using random hexamers. Multiplex PCR with immunoSEQ amplified the TCR beta CDR3 across 54 Vbeta and 13 Jbeta. Using its own MiXCR run on the immunoSEQ multiplex PCR reads, TCRdb lists one record per CDR3 protein. In the table there are roughly 300,000 distinct CDR3 sequences, approximately 85% of which are singletons.

This TCR derives from a human donor with multiple sclerosis. The sample taken for sequencing was CD8+ T cells from PBMCs. V is TRBV12-3 or TRBV12-4 and J is TRBJ1-5; tentatively, D is TRBD1 (6 bases). The CDR3 spells CASMPRGNGPQHF. CDR3 sequence (DNA): TGTGCCAGCATGCCCAGGGGCAACGGGCCCCAGCATTTT.